At least ten counts were recorded for the clone carrying this T cell receptor (beta chain). Its specificity is unknown. Every sampled donor was Caucasian and healthy. This entry is derived from a study of identical twins. V lost 3 bases and J lost 6, with 14 bases in between. Looked up from germline, CDR1 is SEHNR and CDR2 is FQNEAQ (reference sequence). The CDR3 has 14 amino acids. TCRdb passed the 5' RACE reads through MiXCR, listing each CDR3 protein once. The sample lists hundreds of thousands of distinct CDR3 sequences; 7% were seen once. The study's findings and limits: Among monozygotic twins, out-of-frame TCR alpha sharing exceeded what models predicted.

These data are also associated with another study on yellow fever vaccine responses in identical twins. From that study: Reportedly, the T cell response mounted by twins to vaccine seemed partly convergent, partly personalized.

Material: memory (CD45RO+) T cells sorted from blood. The sequence was obtained from a woman aged 18 to 35 in good health. The chain has TRBV7-9 and TRBJ1-1; D remains ambiguous. Here the CDR3 reads CASSFMASVAEAFF. As DNA, the CDR3 is TGTGCCAGCAGCTTCATGGCCTCCGTCGCTGAAGCTTTCTTT.